This TCR beta chain was observed in a study of T cell responses to AZD1222 COVID-19 vaccine. Here immunoSEQ multiplex PCR was the method, and the copy in TCRdb shows in-frame clones only, minus some. The profile covers 50,000 or so clones, with 88% appearing a single time and roughly 14% taken by the ten largest. Germline CDR1 is KGHDR and CDR2 is SFDVKD. The CDR3 runs 11 residues. The V end lost 0 bases, the J end lost 8 bases, and 3 bases lay between the germline ends. The clonotype comes from an adult in good health. The J gene is TRBJ1-2, the V gene TRBV24-1; D is undetermined. The specimen comprised peripheral blood, sampled on day 0 of AZD1222 vaccination. In DNA form, the CDR3 reads TGTGCCACCAGTGATTTGGGAGGCTACACCTTC. Protein: CATSDLGGYTF.